The rows below give T cell receptor beta chains drawn from one sample of a study of metastatic and nonmetastatic thyroid tumors. TCRdb re-called the PCR reads via MiXCR. Found here are some 23,000 clones, 20% to 25% of them singletons; the top ten hold 4% to 5.5%. Sequenced input: adjacent normal tissue. These receptors were collected from a female donor with papillary thyroid cancer or a benign thyroid nodule (not recorded which). Some clones in this sample may be carry-over from other donors' samples. The CDR3 runs from the conserved cysteine through the conserved F or W. D genes are given only for firm matches. The listing skips clone size in some rows; elsewhere it reads once, few, many or a size class.

d_call j_call clone_size v_call cdr3_nt cdr3_aa
. TRBJ1-2 many TRBV14 TGTGCCAGCAGCGTCGGCAGGGACGGCTACACCTTC CASSVGRDGYTF
. TRBJ2-1 . TRBV9 TGTGCCAGCAGCGTAGATAGTTCTCACGATGAGCAGTTCTTC CASSVDSSHDEQFF
TRBD2 TRBJ2-3 few TRBV18 TGTGCCAGCTCAGGACTAGCGGGAGGAGATACGCAGTATTTT CASSGLAGGDTQYF
. TRBJ1-1 . TRBV6-1 TGTGCCAGCAGAGACGGCGGGACAGAAGCTTTCTTT CASRDGGTEAFF
. TRBJ2-1 many TRBV6-2/TRBV6-3 TGTGCCAGCAGGGACCGAACAGGAGGGTACAATGAGCAGTTCTTC CASRDRTGGYNEQFF
. TRBJ1-1 many TRBV4-1 TGCGCCAGCAGCCAAGATCGTAGGACTGAAGCTTTCTTT CASSQDRRTEAFF
. TRBJ2-5 . TRBV11-2 TGTGTCAGCAGCGCTGTCCCTCTGAGGAAAGAGACCCAGTACTTC CVSSAVPLRKETQYF
. TRBJ2-7 many TRBV19 TGTGCCAGTAGTATAGGGGGCGGGATGGAAGAGCAGTACTTC CASSIGGGMEEQYF
. TRBJ1-4 few TRBV6-1 TGTACGAGCAGCCCGTTGAGGCGTAATGAAAAACTGTTTTTT CTSSPLRRNEKLFF
TRBD2 TRBJ2-1 many TRBV29-1 TGCAGCGTTGAGGCCGGGACTAGCGGGAGTCGGGCGTGGAATGAGCAGTTCTTC CSVEAGTSGSRAWNEQFF
. TRBJ2-5 . TRBV20-1 TGCAGCGCCGCGTCGGGTGGGAGGACCGAGAGAACCCAGTACTTC CSAASGGRTERTQYF